This T cell receptor beta chain emerged from a study of blood T cells in healthy people across ages. Regarding this clonotype: Antigen unknown.

The CDR3 is 17 residues long. V was cut by 4 bases and J by 11 bases, with 29 bases left in between. CDR1 is MNHEY and CDR2 is SVGEGT in the germline V gene. Study-level points and caveats: A strong correlation between TCR beta diversity and naive T cell percentage was seen.

Through a sample-barcoded 5' primer and a J-beta primer mix, a second PCR was run for about 6 to 11 cycles. TCRdb reanalysed the 5' RACE reads using MiXCR and keeps one entry per CDR3 protein. Of around 1,600,000 distinct CDR3 sequences in the sample, 40% to 45% are singletons; the top ten hold less than 5%. The specimen was blood. This rearrangement joins TRBV6-2 or TRBV6-3 to TRBJ2-5; perhaps TRBD1 as D (6 bases). This TCR was recovered from a woman in her late teens or twenties in good health. The CDR3 DNA is TGTGCCAGCAGTTCGAGCGGCCCGGAGAGGGGGTACAATGAGCAGTACTTC. As protein: CASSSSGPERGYNEQYF.